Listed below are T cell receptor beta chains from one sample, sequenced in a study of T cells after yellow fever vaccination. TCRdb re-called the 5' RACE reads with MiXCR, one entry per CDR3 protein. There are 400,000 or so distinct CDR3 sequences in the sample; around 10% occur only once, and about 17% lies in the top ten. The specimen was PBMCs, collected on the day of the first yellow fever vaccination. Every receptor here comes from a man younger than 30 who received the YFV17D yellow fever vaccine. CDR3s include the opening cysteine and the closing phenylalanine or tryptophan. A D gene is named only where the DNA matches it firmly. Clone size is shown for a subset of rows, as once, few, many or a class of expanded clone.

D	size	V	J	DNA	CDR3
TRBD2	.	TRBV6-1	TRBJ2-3	TGTGCCAGCAGTGAGCTCCCGGGACTAGCGGGGAACCCAGATACGCAGTATTTT	CASSELPGLAGNPDTQYF
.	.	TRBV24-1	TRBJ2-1	TGTGCCACCAGTCGCGCCCCCGCCTGGGAGGAGCAGTTCTTC	CATSRAPAWEEQFF
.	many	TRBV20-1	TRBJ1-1	TGCAGTGCCGCACGGAACACTGAAGCTTTCTTT	CSAARNTEAFF
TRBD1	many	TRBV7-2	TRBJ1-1	TGTGCCAGCAGCTTACAGGGGGTGGGCACTGAAGCTTTCTTT	CASSLQGVGTEAFF
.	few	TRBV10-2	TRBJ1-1	TGCGCCAGCAGAGTTCAGGGCGAGGGCACTGAAGCTTTCTTT	CASRVQGEGTEAFF
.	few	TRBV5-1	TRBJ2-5	TGCGCCAGCAGCTTGGTGGCAGGAGGGAACCAAGAGACCCAGTACTTC	CASSLVAGGNQETQYF
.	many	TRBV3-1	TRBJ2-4	TGTGCCAGCAGCCAACCGGGGCGGGGAAACATTCAGTACTTC	CASSQPGRGNIQYF
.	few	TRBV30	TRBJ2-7	TGTGCTTCCTCCGGGAATAATTTAAGGAACGAGCAGTACTTC	CASSGNNLRNEQYF
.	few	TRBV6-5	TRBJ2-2	TGTGCCAGCAGTTACTCGACGGGGATCGGGGAGCTGTTTTTT	CASSYSTGIGELFF
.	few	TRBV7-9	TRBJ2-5	TGTGCCAGCAGCTTATCGGGGTTCTTCCAGGGGACCCAGTACTTC	CASSLSGFFQGTQYF
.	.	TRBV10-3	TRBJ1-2	TGTGCCATCAGTACCGGACTTATCTATGGCTACACCTTC	CAISTGLIYGYTF
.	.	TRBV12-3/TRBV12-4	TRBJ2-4	TGTGCCAGCAGTGGCGACTGGCCTGGGCACATTCAGTACTTC	CASSGDWPGHIQYF
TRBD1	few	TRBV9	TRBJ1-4	TGTGCCAGCAGCGGGGGGGACAGCAGGACTAATGAAAAACTGTTTTTT	CASSGGDSRTNEKLFF
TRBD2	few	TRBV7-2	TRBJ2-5	TGTGCCAGCAGCCAAGGGACTAGTATGGAGACCCAGTACTTC	CASSQGTSMETQYF
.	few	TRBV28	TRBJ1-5	TGTGCCAGCAGATTCACAGGGCAGCCCCAGCATTTT	CASRFTGQPQHF
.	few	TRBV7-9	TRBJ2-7	TGTGCCGGCGGGACAGATTCCTACGAGCAGTACTTC	CAGGTDSYEQYF
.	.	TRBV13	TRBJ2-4	TGTGCCAGCAGCTCCTCCTGGAGGGGCAAAAACATTCAGTACTTC	CASSSSWRGKNIQYF
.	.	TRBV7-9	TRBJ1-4	TGTGCCAGCAGCTTCGGGGGTGACAGCCTGGCTAATGAAAAACTGTTTTTT	CASSFGGDSLANEKLFF
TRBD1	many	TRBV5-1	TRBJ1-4	TGCGCCAGCAGCTTACAGGGGGCTGGTGAAAAACTGTTTTTT	CASSLQGAGEKLFF
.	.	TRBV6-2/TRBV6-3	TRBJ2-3	TGTGCCAGCAGTTCCCTCCGTTTGGGCTGGGGAGATACGCAGTATTTT	CASSSLRLGWGDTQYF
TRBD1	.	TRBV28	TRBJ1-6	TGTGCCAGCAGTCGGCACCGGTCACAGGGGCAGGGTAATTCACCCCTCCACTTT	CASSRHRSQGQGNSPLHF
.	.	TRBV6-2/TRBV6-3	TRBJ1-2	TGTGCCAGCAGGACGGACACCGACTATGGCTACACCTTC	CASRTDTDYGYTF
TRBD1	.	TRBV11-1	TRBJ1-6	TGTGCCAGCAGCTTCTGGACAGGGGCTTCACCCCTCCACTTT	CASSFWTGASPLHF
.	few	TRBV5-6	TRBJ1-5	TGTGCCAGCGGAAGGAGGGGAAATCAGCCCCAGCATTTT	CASGRRGNQPQHF
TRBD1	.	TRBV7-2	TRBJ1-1	TGTGCCAGCAGCCCATATACAGGGGGCCGCACTGAAGCTTTCTTT	CASSPYTGGRTEAFF
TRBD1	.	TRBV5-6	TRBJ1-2	TGTGCCAGTGGGACAGGGCTCAACTATGGCTACACCTTC	CASGTGLNYGYTF
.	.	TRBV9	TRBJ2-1	TGTGCCAGCAGCTCAAACACCGGGGCCTACAATGAGCAGTTCTTC	CASSSNTGAYNEQFF
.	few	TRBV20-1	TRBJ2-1	TGCAGTGCCCGGAAGGGGGGGCTAACCTACAATGAGCAGTTCTTC	CSARKGGLTYNEQFF
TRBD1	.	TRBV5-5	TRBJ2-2	TGTGCCAGCAGCTTACACTGGACAGGGGGGTCTTCGGGCGGGGAGCTGTTTTTT	CASSLHWTGGSSGGELFF
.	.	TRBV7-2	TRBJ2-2	TGTGCCAGCAGACCGCCCAACAGGGCTGGGGAGCTGTTTTTT	CASRPPNRAGELFF
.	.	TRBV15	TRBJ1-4	TGTGCCACCCAAGAGGTAGTGACTAATGAAAAACTGTTTTTT	CATQEVVTNEKLFF
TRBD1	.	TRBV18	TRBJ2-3	TGTGCCAGCTCCGGACAGGGAATCGGCACAGATACGCAGTATTTT	CASSGQGIGTDTQYF
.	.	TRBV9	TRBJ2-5	TGTGCCAGCAGCGCACAGCCTACCCAAGAGACCCAGTACTTC	CASSAQPTQETQYF
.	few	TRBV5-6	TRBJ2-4	TGTGCCAGCAGCTTGGGCATACATTTAGCCAAAAACATTCAGTACTTC	CASSLGIHLAKNIQYF
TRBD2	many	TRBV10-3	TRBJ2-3	TGTGCCACCACGACTAGCGGGGGACCGGATACGCAGTATTTT	CATTTSGGPDTQYF